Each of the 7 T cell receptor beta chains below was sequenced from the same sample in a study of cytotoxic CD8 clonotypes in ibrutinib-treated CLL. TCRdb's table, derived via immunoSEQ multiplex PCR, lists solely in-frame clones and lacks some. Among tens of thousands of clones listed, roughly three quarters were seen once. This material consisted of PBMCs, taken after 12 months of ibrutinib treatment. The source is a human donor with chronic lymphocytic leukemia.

The CDR3 is CASSTRDDSNQPQHF. The CDR3 DNA reads as TGTGCCAGCAGTACCCGGGACGATAGCAATCAGCCCCAGCATTTT. V is TRBV28 and J is TRBJ1-5, with a possible D match to TRBD1 (5 bases). CDR3 size: 15 residues. Germline V gene data show CDR1 as MDHEN and CDR2 as SYDVKM. With 5 bases removed from V and 0 bases from J, the gap between germline ends came to 11 bases.

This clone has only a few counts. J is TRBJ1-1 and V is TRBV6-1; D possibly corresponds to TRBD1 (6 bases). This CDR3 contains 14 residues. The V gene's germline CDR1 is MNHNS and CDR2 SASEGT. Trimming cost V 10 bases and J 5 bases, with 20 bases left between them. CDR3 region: CATPRWGADTEAFF. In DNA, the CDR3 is TGTGCCACCCCTCGCTGGGGGGCCGATACTGAAGCTTTCTTT.

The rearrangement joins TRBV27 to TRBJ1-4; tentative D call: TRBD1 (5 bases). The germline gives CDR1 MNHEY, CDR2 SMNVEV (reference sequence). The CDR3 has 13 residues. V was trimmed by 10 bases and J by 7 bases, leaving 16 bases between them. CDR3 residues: CATPGGGGEKLFF. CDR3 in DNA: TGTGCCACCCCGGGGGGTGGGGGTGAAAAACTGTTTTTT.

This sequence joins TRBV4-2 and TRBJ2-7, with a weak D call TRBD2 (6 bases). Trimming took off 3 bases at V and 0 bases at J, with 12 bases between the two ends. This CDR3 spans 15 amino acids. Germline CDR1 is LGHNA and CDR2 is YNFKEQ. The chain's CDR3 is CASSQGGDSSYEQYF. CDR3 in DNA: TGTGCCAGCAGCCAGGGCGGGGATAGCTCCTACGAGCAGTACTTC.

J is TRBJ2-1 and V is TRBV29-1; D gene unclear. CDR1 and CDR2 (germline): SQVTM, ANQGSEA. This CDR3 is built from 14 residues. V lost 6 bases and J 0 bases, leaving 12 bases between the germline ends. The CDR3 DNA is TGCAGCGTGGCCCGGGCTCTCTCCTACAATGAGCAGTTCTTC. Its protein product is CSVARALSYNEQFF.

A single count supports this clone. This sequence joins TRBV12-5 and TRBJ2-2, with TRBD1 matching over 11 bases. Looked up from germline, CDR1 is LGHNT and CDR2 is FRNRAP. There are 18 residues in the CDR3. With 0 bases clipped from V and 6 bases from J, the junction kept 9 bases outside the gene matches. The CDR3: CASGLVLWDRGVSGELFF. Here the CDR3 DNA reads TGTGCTAGTGGTTTGGTACTTTGGGACAGGGGGGTCTCCGGGGAGCTGTTTTTT.

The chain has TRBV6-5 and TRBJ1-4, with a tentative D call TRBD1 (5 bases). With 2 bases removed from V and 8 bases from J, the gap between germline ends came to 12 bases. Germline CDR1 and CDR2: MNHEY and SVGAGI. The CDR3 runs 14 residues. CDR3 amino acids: CASSYGGWGEKLFF. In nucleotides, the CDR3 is TGTGCCAGCAGTTACGGAGGGTGGGGGGAAAAACTGTTTTTT.